This T cell receptor (beta chain) was captured by sequencing in a study of shared clonotypes between healthy human individuals. CDR1 is MNHNS, CDR2 SASEGT, per germline. Trimming took 4 bases from V and 0 from J, leaving 13 bases between them. The CDR3 length is 16 residues. Splitting of each subset's genomic DNA was done evenly across several immunoSEQ plates. In the sorted-subset replicate PCRs, about 190 ng DNA, around 30,000 T cell genomes, was used. Libraries were prepared by immunoSEQ multiplex PCR; TCRdb keeps only in-frame clonotypes and omits some of them. The sample lists roughly 2.5 million clones, just over 90% occurring once.

The sample was naive CD4+ T cells sorted from blood. Subset specified: CD45RA+ positively selected. V usage is TRBV6-1 and J usage is TRBJ1-3; a weak D match, TRBD1 (6 bases). The receptor was derived from a man between 18 and 35 years old in good health. The CDR3 region has the DNA TGTGCCAGCAGTGGGGGGCAATGGGGCTCTGGAAACACCATATATTTT. The encoded protein is CASSGGQWGSGNTIYF.